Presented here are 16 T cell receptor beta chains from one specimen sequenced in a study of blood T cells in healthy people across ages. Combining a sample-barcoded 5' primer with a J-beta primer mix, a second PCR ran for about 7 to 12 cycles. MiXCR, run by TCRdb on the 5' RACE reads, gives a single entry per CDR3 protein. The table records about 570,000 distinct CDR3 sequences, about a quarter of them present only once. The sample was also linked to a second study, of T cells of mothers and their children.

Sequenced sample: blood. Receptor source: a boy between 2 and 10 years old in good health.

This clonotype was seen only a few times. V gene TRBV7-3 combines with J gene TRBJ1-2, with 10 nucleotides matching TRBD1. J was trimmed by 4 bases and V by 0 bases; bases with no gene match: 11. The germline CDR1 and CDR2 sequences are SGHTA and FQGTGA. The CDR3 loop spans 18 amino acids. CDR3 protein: CASSLTPRQGAGTYGYTF. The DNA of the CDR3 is TGTGCCAGCAGCTTAACCCCGCGACAGGGGGCCGGGACCTATGGCTACACCTTC.

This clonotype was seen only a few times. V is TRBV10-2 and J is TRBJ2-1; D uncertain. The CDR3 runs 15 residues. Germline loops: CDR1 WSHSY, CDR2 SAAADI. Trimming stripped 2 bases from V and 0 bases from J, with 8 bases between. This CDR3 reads CASSEGPSSYNEQFF. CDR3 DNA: TGCGCCAGCAGTGAGGGCCCCAGCTCCTACAATGAGCAGTTCTTC.

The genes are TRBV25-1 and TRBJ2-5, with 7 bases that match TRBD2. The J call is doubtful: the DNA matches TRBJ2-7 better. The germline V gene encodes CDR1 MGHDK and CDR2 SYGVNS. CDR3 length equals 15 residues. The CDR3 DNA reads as TGTGCCAGCAGTGAAACGGCGGGAGTGGTGGGCGAGCAGTACTTC. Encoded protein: CASSETAGVVGEQYF.

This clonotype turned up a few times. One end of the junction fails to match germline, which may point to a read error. CDR3 in DNA: TGTGCCAGCAGCCTAGGGACAGGGGGCTATAATTCACCCCTCCACTTT. It encodes CASSLGTGGYNSPLHF. The chain is built from TRBV13 and TRBJ1-6; 11 bases are a match to TRBD1. Germline V gene data show CDR1 as PRHDT and CDR2 as FYEKMQ (reference sequence). This CDR3 has 16 amino acids.

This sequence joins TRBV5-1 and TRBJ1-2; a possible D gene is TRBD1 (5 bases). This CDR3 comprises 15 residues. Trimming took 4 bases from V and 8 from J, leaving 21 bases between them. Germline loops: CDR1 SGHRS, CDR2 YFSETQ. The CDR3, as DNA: TGCGCCAGCAGCCCTGGGGCAGCCGCATCTGACGGCTACACCTTC. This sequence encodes CASSPGAAASDGYTF.

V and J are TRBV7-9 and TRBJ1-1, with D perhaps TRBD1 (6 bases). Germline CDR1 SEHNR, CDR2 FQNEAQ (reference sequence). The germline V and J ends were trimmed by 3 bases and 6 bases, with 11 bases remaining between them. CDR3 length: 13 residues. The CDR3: CASSLIRGAEAFF. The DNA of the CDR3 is TGTGCCAGCAGCTTGATTAGGGGGGCTGAAGCTTTCTTT.

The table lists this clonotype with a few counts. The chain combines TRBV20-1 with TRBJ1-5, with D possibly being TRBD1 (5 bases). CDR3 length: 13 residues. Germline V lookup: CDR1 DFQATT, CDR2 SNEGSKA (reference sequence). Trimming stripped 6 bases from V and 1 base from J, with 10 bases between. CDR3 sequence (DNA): TGCAGTGCGACGGGGGACAGCAATCAGCCCCAGCATTTT. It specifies CSATGDSNQPQHF.

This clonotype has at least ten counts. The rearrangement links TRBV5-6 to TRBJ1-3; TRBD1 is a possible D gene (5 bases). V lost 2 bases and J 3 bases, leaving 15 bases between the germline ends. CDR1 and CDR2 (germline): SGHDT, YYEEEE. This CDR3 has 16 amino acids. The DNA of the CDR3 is TGTGCCAGCAGCTTTATGACAGTGGATTTTGGAAACACCATATATTTT. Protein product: CASSFMTVDFGNTIYF.

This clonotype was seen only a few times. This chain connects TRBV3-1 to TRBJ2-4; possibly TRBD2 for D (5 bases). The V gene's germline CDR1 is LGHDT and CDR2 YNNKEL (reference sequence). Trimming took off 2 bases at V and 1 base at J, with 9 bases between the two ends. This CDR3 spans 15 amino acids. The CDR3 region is CASSQRGMAKNIQYF. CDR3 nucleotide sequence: TGTGCCAGCAGCCAACGAGGGATGGCCAAAAACATTCAGTACTTC.

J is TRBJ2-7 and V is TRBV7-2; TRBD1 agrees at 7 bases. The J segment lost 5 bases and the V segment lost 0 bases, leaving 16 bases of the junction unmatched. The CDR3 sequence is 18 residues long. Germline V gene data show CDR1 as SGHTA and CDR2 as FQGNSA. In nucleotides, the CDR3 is TGTGCCAGCAGCTTAGCCCTACAACTAGGGACAGCTGGGCACGAGCAGTACTTC. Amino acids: CASSLALQLGTAGHEQYF.

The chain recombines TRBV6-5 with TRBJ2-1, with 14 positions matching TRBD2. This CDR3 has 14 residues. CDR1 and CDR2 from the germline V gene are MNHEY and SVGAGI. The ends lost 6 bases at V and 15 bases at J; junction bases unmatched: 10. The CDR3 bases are TGTGCCAGCAGGCCGGGACTAGCGGGAGACCAGGTGTTCTTC. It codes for CASRPGLAGDQVFF.

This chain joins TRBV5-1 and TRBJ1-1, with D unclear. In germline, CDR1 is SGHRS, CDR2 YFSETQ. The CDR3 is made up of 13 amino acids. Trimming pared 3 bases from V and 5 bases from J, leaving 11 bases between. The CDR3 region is CASSSRPGTEAFF. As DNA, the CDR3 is TGCGCCAGCAGCTCCCGGCCGGGGACTGAAGCTTTCTTT.

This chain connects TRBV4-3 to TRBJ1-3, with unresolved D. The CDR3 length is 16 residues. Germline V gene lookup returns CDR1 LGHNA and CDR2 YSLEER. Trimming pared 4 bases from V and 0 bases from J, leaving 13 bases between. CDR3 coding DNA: TGCGCCAGCAGCCCACCCACAAAGGGCTCTGGAAACACCATATATTTT. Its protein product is CASSPPTKGSGNTIYF.

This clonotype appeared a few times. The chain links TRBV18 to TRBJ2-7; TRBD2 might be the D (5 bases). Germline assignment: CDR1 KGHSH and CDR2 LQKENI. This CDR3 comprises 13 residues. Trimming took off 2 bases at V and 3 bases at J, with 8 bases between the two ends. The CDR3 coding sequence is TGTGCCAGCTCACCAGGGAGTCTCTACGAGCAGTACTTC. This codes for CASSPGSLYEQYF.

Here the CDR3 reads CASRGPGIVKLFF. As DNA, the CDR3 is TGCGCCAGCAGGGGACCCGGAATCGTAAAACTGTTTTTT. The chain has TRBV4-1 and TRBJ1-4; D may be TRBD1 (5 bases). The CDR3 is made up of 13 amino acids. Germline CDR1 and CDR2: MGHRA and YSYEKL. Trimming left V 6 bases short and J 10 bases short, with 15 bases between.

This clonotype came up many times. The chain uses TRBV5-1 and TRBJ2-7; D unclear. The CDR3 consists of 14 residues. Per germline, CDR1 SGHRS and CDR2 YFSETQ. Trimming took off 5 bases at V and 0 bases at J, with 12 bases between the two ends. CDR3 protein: CASSDSGSSYEQYF. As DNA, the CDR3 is TGCGCCAGCAGTGATAGTGGATCCTCCTACGAGCAGTACTTC.